The rows below give T cell receptor beta chains drawn from one sample of a study of blood T cell repertoires in COVID-19. Libraries were prepared by immunoSEQ multiplex PCR; TCRdb keeps only in-frame clonotypes and omits some of them. The data contain approximately 110,000 clones, roughly 90% of them singletons. The sequenced material came from peripheral blood. The receptors originated from a woman in her seventies who had recovered from COVID-19. Both conserved end residues are part of each CDR3. The D gene is left open where the match is weak. The size field is filled for only some rows; it gives once, few, many or a size class.

V gene	J gene	D gene	clone size	CDR3 DNA	CDR3 protein
TRBV4-1	TRBJ2-5	TRBD2	.	TGCGCCAGCAGCCAAGGTATCCGGGGGGGCCGTCAGGGAGAGACCCAGTACTTC	CASSQGIRGGRQGETQYF
TRBV6-4	TRBJ2-2	.	few	TGTGCCAGCAGTGACTCTTCTCGGAACACCGGGGAGCTGTTTTTT	CASSDSSRNTGELFF
TRBV5-6	TRBJ2-4	.	.	TGTGCCAGCAGCTCACGATCCGGGGGAGGCATTCAGTACTTC	CASSSRSGGGIQYF
TRBV10-3	TRBJ1-5	.	.	TGTGCCATATCCGGCCCCGACTCGGCAAATCAGCCCCAGCATTTT	CAISGPDSANQPQHF
TRBV14	TRBJ1-6	.	.	TGTGCCAGCAGCCAAGTGGGAGGGGACAATTCACCCCTCCACTTT	CASSQVGGDNSPLHF
TRBV5-4	TRBJ2-5	.	.	TGTGCCAGCAGCTTGTCCGTGGACTCCCAAGAGACCCAGTACTTC	CASSLSVDSQETQYF
TRBV11-2	TRBJ2-7	TRBD1	.	TGTGCCAGCAGCTTACCCCGACAGGGGCCCCACGAGCAGTACTTC	CASSLPRQGPHEQYF
TRBV5-1	TRBJ2-5	TRBD1	.	TGCGCCAGCAGTGGGGGACAGCACAATCTAGGAGAGCAAGAGTACTTC	CASSGGQHNLGEQEYF
TRBV2	TRBJ2-1	.	few	TGTGCCAGCACAGAGGGAGGGGGGTACAATGAGCAGTTCTTC	CASTEGGGYNEQFF
TRBV6-2/TRBV6-3	TRBJ2-1	TRBD2	.	TGTGCCAGCAGTTACTCACGGGACTACTACAATGAGCAGTTCTTC	CASSYSRDYYNEQFF
TRBV15	TRBJ2-2	TRBD1	once	TGTGCCACCAGCAGAGATGGGGCCCGGACAGGGGAGAGCGGGGAGCTGTTTTTT	CATSRDGARTGESGELFF
TRBV6-5	TRBJ2-3	.	few	TGTGCCAGCAGTTACGATGGGACTTCCACAGATACGCAGTATTTT	CASSYDGTSTDTQYF
TRBV5-5	TRBJ1-1	TRBD1	few	TGTGCCAGCAGCCCCTTTGACAGGGGGGGAGCTGAAGCTTTCTTT	CASSPFDRGGAEAFF
TRBV5-1	TRBJ1-1	.	.	TGCGCCAGCAGCTTGGGGCCCCAAGGGGGCACTGAAGCTTTCTTT	CASSLGPQGGTEAFF
TRBV6-6	TRBJ1-1	TRBD1	once	TGTGCCAGCAGTCCCCTTGGACAGGGGGTAAACACTGAAGCTTTCTTT	CASSPLGQGVNTEAFF
TRBV11-2	TRBJ2-1	.	.	TGTGCCAGCAGCTGGGACTGGAGGGATGAGCAGTTCTTC	CASSWDWRDEQFF
TRBV28	TRBJ2-1	.	.	TGTGCCAGCAGTTCAATGACAGGACGGAAGAGGGAGCAGTTCTTC	CASSSMTGRKREQFF